Each of the 24 T cell receptor beta chains below was sequenced from the same sample in a study of CD8 T cells in Susac syndrome. The RNA input was about 0.5 to 1 ug, and it was reverse transcribed with random hexamers. TCRdb used MiXCR to reprocess the immunoSEQ multiplex PCR reads, holding one entry per CDR3 protein. The table includes 150,000 to 200,000 distinct CDR3 sequences, approximately 90% detected once. The source material was CD4+ T cells from PBMCs. These receptors were taken from a human donor in good health.

This clonotype appeared a single time. The V and J genes are TRBV28 and TRBJ1-2; D unclear. V was shortened by 6 bases and J by 2 bases, with 10 bases between the two germline ends. The CDR3 spans 13 residues. CDR1 MDHEN and CDR2 SYDVKM come from the germline V gene. The CDR3 sequence: CASRQTVNYGYTF. The CDR3 nucleotides are TGTGCCAGCAGACAGACGGTGAACTATGGCTACACCTTC.

This chain joins TRBV9 and TRBJ2-5; a weak D match, TRBD2 (6 bases). Looked up from germline, CDR1 is SGDLS and CDR2 is YYNGEE. Deletions cut 0 bases from V and 4 bases from J, with 16 bases between. The CDR3 is 16 amino acids. Here the CDR3 reads CASSVESGVVGETQYF. The CDR3 DNA is TGTGCCAGCAGCGTAGAGTCGGGAGTGGTGGGAGAGACCCAGTACTTC.

The chain recombines TRBV28 with TRBJ2-2; D is perhaps TRBD1 (6 bases). With 6 bases removed from V and 0 bases from J, the gap between germline ends came to 14 bases. CDR1 MDHEN and CDR2 SYDVKM come from the germline V gene. The length of the CDR3 is 16 residues. This chain's CDR3 is CASSGADRPNTGELFF. The CDR3 bases are TGTGCCAGCAGCGGAGCTGACAGGCCGAACACCGGGGAGCTGTTTTTT.

The table lists this clonotype with a few counts. The chain combines TRBV4-2 with TRBJ2-6; D assignment may be TRBD1 or TRBD2 (5 bases each). V lost 0 bases, J lost 2 bases, and 8 bases lay in between. The CDR3 spans 16 residues. Germline V gene data show CDR1 as LGHNA and CDR2 as YNFKEQ. This CDR3 reads CASSQDGGTGANVLTF. CDR3 sequence (DNA): TGTGCCAGCAGCCAAGATGGGGGAACTGGGGCCAACGTCCTGACTTTC.

The CDR3 sequence is CSAPQVGSNQPQHF. DNA of the CDR3: TGCAGTGCTCCCCAGGTGGGGAGCAATCAGCCCCAGCATTTT. The genes are TRBV20-1 and TRBJ1-5, with D unresolved. The V gene lost 5 bases and the J gene lost 1 base, with 12 bases spanning the gap. Looked up from germline, CDR1 is DFQATT and CDR2 is SNEGSKA (reference sequence). The CDR3 extends over 14 amino acids.

This clonotype occurred a few times. This sequence joins TRBV12-3 or TRBV12-4 and TRBJ1-1; D perhaps matches TRBD1 (6 bases). V lost 5 bases and J lost 5, with 12 bases in between. The CDR3 has 13 residues. CDR3 region: CASSLTGRTEAFF. The CDR3 nucleotides are TGTGCCAGCAGTCTCACAGGGAGAACTGAAGCTTTCTTT.

The J gene is TRBJ2-7, the V gene TRBV9, with 10 bases that match TRBD1. The germline V gene has CDR1 SGDLS and CDR2 YYNGEE. Unmatched junction bases numbered 7, after V lost 0 bases and J lost 7 bases. This CDR3 is 15 amino acids long. This chain's CDR3 is CASSVDGTGEREQYF. CDR3 nucleotide sequence: TGTGCCAGCAGCGTAGACGGGACAGGGGAAAGGGAGCAGTACTTC. Full variable domain (remainder filled in from reference TRBV9 and TRBJ2-7): DSGVTQTPKHLITATGQRVTLRCSPRSGDLSVYWYQQSLDQGLQFLIQYYNGEERAKGNILERFSAQQFPDLHSELNLSSLELGDSALYFCASSVDGTGEREQYFGPGTRLTVT.

This clonotype was detected only once. The CDR3 bases are TGTGCCAGCAGCACCCTGGGACAGGGAGAAAACATTCAGTACTTC. Translating gives CASSTLGQGENIQYF. The chain links TRBV9 to TRBJ2-4; 9 nucleotides agree with TRBD1. CDR3 length: 15 amino acids. J gave up 5 bases and V 4 bases, and 7 bases lay outside the gene matches. In germline, CDR1 is SGDLS, CDR2 YYNGEE.

This sequence joins TRBV30 and TRBJ2-3, with a possible D match to TRBD2 (5 bases). Germline V gives CDR1 GTSNPN, CDR2 SVGIG (reference sequence). This CDR3 has 11 amino acids. Trimming removed 3 bases from V and 6 bases from J, with 7 bases in between. CDR3 loop: CAWRTGDTQYF. The CDR3 DNA reads as TGTGCCTGGAGGACGGGGGATACGCAGTATTTT. The entire variable domain, with the rest obtained from reference TRBV30 and TRBJ2-3, is as follows: SQTIHQWPATLVQPVGSPLSLECTVEGTSNPNLYWYRQAAGRGLQLLFYSVGIGQISSEVPQNLSASRPQDRQFILSSKKLLLSDSGFYLCAWRTGDTQYFGPGTRLTVL.

This rearrangement joins TRBV19 to TRBJ2-5; maybe TRBD2 (6 bases). Between the trimmed V and J ends, which lost 8 bases and 4 bases, there was a span of 17 bases. The germline CDR1 and CDR2 sequences are LNHDA and SQIVND (reference sequence). This CDR3 comprises 14 residues. CDR3 region: CASQGGGRPETQYF. The CDR3 coding sequence is TGTGCCAGTCAGGGAGGCGGCAGGCCAGAGACCCAGTACTTC.

The chain uses TRBV12-3 or TRBV12-4 and TRBJ2-6; possibly TRBD1 for D (5 bases). V lost 9 bases to trimming and J lost 0 bases, with 12 bases between them. CDR3 length equals 15 residues. In DNA, the CDR3 is TGTGCCAGTAGCCAAGACAGCTCTGGGGCCAACGTCCTGACTTTC. Translated, it gives CASSQDSSGANVLTF.

The rearrangement uses TRBV5-1 and TRBJ2-1; possibly TRBD1 for D (6 bases). Per germline, CDR1 SGHRS and CDR2 YFSETQ. Trimming pared 0 bases from V and 9 bases from J, leaving 13 bases between. This CDR3 spans 14 amino acids. CDR3 coding DNA: TGCGCCAGCAGCTTGGGGGACCCCAGGGGTGAGCAGTTCTTC. This sequence encodes CASSLGDPRGEQFF.

Only one count was recorded for this clonotype. The chain carries TRBV29-1 and TRBJ1-1; D is undetermined. V dropped 1 base and J dropped 6 bases, with 12 bases sitting between them. The CDR3 runs to 13 residues. The germline gives CDR1 SQVTM, CDR2 ANQGSEA. The DNA for the CDR3 is TGCAGCGTTGAAGTAACGGGCTGGGCTGAAGCTTTCTTT. This gives the protein CSVEVTGWAEAFF.

The gene calls are TRBV28 and TRBJ2-1; D unclear. The CDR3 loop spans 11 amino acids. Germline V gives CDR1 MDHEN, CDR2 SYDVKM. V dropped 7 bases and J dropped 5 bases, with 6 bases sitting between them. The CDR3 DNA reads TGTGCCAGCATCTCAAACAATGAGCAGTTCTTC. Its protein product is CASISNNEQFF. Using reference TRBV28 and TRBJ2-1 for the parts outside the CDR3, the full variable domain is DVKVTQSSRYLVKRTGEKVFLECVQDMDHENMFWYRQDPGLGLRLIYFSYDVKMKEKGDIPEGYSVSREKKERFSLILESASTNQTSMYLCASISNNEQFFGPGTRLTVL.

This chain uses TRBV12-3 or TRBV12-4 with TRBJ2-1; 7 bases align to TRBD2. Losses at the gene ends were 5 bases for V and 0 bases for J; bases not matched to a gene: 7. The CDR3 runs to 16 residues. The CDR3 reads CASSAGTTLSYNEQFF. The CDR3 DNA sequence: TGTGCCAGCAGTGCCGGGACTACCCTCTCCTACAATGAGCAGTTCTTC.

V is TRBV6-1 and J is TRBJ2-7; 10 nucleotides align to TRBD2. The CDR3 totals 14 residues. CDR1 MNHNS and CDR2 SASEGT come from the germline V gene. V shed 6 bases and J 4 bases; nucleotides not matched to a gene: 6. This CDR3 is CASSLAGVNYEQYF. CDR3 sequence (DNA): TGTGCCAGCAGCCTAGCGGGAGTGAATTACGAGCAGTACTTC.

The chain recombines TRBV28 with TRBJ2-4; D possibly corresponds to TRBD2 (6 bases). This CDR3 has 11 amino acids. The ends were cut back, 7 bases at V and 15 bases at J, with 16 bases in the middle. Germline V CDR1 and CDR2: MDHEN, SYDVKM. CDR3 coding DNA: TGTGCCAGCACCCTGTCCGGGACTTCGTACTTC. It translates to CASTLSGTSYF.

In nucleotides, the CDR3 is TGTGCCAGCAGTTTAAATGGGGCTGGCACCGGGGAGCTGTTTTTT. It translates to CASSLNGAGTGELFF. The rearrangement joins TRBV28 to TRBJ2-2; tentative D call: TRBD1 (5 bases). The germline CDR1 and CDR2 sequences are MDHEN and SYDVKM. V gave up 2 bases and J gave up 4 bases, with 11 bases separating them. The CDR3 runs 15 residues.

This chain connects TRBV6-2 or TRBV6-3 to TRBJ2-5; TRBD1 might be the D (6 bases). V dropped 5 bases and J dropped 2 bases, with 15 bases sitting between them. Germline V gives CDR1 MNHEY, CDR2 SVGEGT. The CDR3 contains 15 residues. CDR3 nucleotide sequence: TGTGCCAGCAGTCGACAGGCCCAGCGGCAAGAGACCCAGTACTTC. It encodes CASSRQAQRQETQYF.

This chain uses TRBV5-1 with TRBJ2-5, with TRBD2 matching over 9 bases. The J segment lost 4 bases and the V segment lost 6 bases, leaving 10 bases of the junction unmatched. CDR1 is SGHRS, CDR2 YFSETQ, per germline. This CDR3 has 15 residues. As DNA, the CDR3 is TGCGCCAGCAAAGAACTAGCGGGTGAGGTAGAGACCCAGTACTTC. Protein: CASKELAGEVETQYF.

The chain combines TRBV5-1 with TRBJ2-1; the D is unclear. The ends were cut back, 0 bases at V and 0 bases at J, with 10 bases in the middle. Germline V gene data show CDR1 as SGHRS and CDR2 as YFSETQ. The CDR3 contains 16 residues. The CDR3: CASSLAEISSYNEQFF. In DNA form, the CDR3 reads TGCGCCAGCAGCTTGGCCGAGATCAGCTCCTACAATGAGCAGTTCTTC.

This clonotype showed up just a few times. V and J are TRBV19 and TRBJ2-6, with D possibly called TRBD1 or TRBD2 (5 bases each). CDR3 length: 19 residues. Between the trimmed V and J ends, which lost 5 bases and 0 bases, there was a span of 20 bases. Germline V gene sequence: CDR1 LNHDA, CDR2 SQIVND (reference sequence). The DNA for the CDR3 is TGTGCCAGTAGTCCGCCCTTAGGGGCGGGCGGCTCTGGGGCCAACGTCCTGACTTTC. It encodes CASSPPLGAGGSGANVLTF.

CDR3 sequence (DNA): TGTGCCAGCTCACCACAGGGTAGGAGGACTGAAGCTTTCTTT. Its protein is CASSPQGRRTEAFF. The rearrangement joins TRBV18 to TRBJ1-1; D gene unclear. Germline V gene sequence: CDR1 KGHSH, CDR2 LQKENI. This CDR3 contains 14 residues. Trimming removed 1 base from V and 5 bases from J, with 11 bases in between.

This rearrangement joins TRBV24-1 to TRBJ2-1, with 10 bases identical to TRBD2. Looked up from germline, CDR1 is KGHDR and CDR2 is SFDVKD. The V segment lost 3 bases and the J segment 9 bases; nucleotides outside the gene matches: 1. CDR3 length equals 13 residues. The CDR3 DNA follows: TGTGCCACCAGTGATGGGACTAGCGCTGAGCAGTTCTTC. This sequence encodes CATSDGTSAEQFF.